Shown below are 10 T cell receptor beta chains from a single sample sequenced in a study of cytomegalovirus exposure and HLA in healthy donors. Primers: 60 Vbeta forward and 13 Jbeta reverse. Assay used: immunoSEQ multiplex PCR; TCRdb lists only in-frame clones, some missing. Of approximately 92,000 clones listed, 81% are singletons. Sequenced input: PBMCs. The receptors derive from a girl aged 2 to 9 in good health and CMV-seropositive.

The chain uses TRBV18 and TRBJ1-3; TRBD1 matches at 7 bases. This CDR3 has 15 residues. The germline V gene encodes CDR1 KGHSH and CDR2 LQKENI. The V segment lost 4 bases and the J segment 6 bases; nucleotides outside the gene matches: 9. CDR3 protein: CASSLRGQAANTIYF. Written as DNA, the CDR3 is TGTGCCAGCTCACTCAGAGGACAGGCGGCAAACACCATATATTTT. Filled out from reference TRBV18 and TRBJ1-3, the complete variable domain reads NAGVMQNPRHLVRRRGQEARLRCSPMKGHSHVYWYRQLPEEGLKFMVYLQKENIIDESGMPKERFSAEFPKEGPSILRIQQVVRGDSAAYFCASSLRGQAANTIYFGEGSWLTVV.

The genes are TRBV20-1 and TRBJ2-5; D gene ambiguous. Germline assignment: CDR1 DFQATT and CDR2 SNEGSKA (reference sequence). CDR3 length: 11 amino acids. V lost 3 bases and J lost 5, with 7 bases in between. The CDR3 spells CSASPGETQYF. The CDR3 coding sequence is TGCAGTGCTAGCCCCGGGGAGACCCAGTACTTC.

This chain joins TRBV7-9 and TRBJ2-7; 11 bases map to TRBD2. CDR1 is SEHNR and CDR2 is FQNEAQ in the germline V gene (reference sequence). CDR3 length equals 14 residues. V shed 6 bases, J shed 7 bases, and the junction held 8 bases outside the gene matches. The CDR3 sequence is CASSYLAGGEEQYF. CDR3 DNA sequence: TGTGCCAGCAGTTATCTAGCGGGAGGCGAAGAGCAGTACTTC.

The table lists this clone with a count of one. The CDR3: CASSYSSSSTGNTIYF. CDR3 nucleotide sequence: TGTGCCAGCAGTTACTCGTCGTCCAGTACGGGAAACACCATATATTTT. V usage is TRBV6-5 and J usage is TRBJ1-3; D remains unclear. Germline V gene sequence: CDR1 MNHEY, CDR2 SVGAGI. The CDR3 contains 16 residues. Trimming took off 0 bases at V and 4 bases at J, with 13 bases between the two ends.

This clone has a single count. V and J are TRBV5-6 and TRBJ1-5; perhaps TRBD1 as D (5 bases). The CDR3 loop spans 14 amino acids. V shed 4 bases and J shed 2 bases, with 10 bases lying between them. CDR1 is SGHDT and CDR2 is YYEEEE in the germline V gene. The CDR3 sequence is CASSPGFGNQPQHF. CDR3 sequence (DNA): TGTGCCAGCAGCCCAGGGTTCGGCAATCAGCCCCAGCATTTT.

The rearrangement links TRBV5-1 to TRBJ2-1; 8 bases agree with TRBD2. This CDR3 region has 15 residues. Germline loops: CDR1 SGHRS, CDR2 YFSETQ. The J segment lost 0 bases and the V segment lost 4 bases, leaving 3 bases of the junction unmatched. CDR3 region: CASSPREVSYNEQFF. As DNA, the CDR3 is TGCGCCAGCAGCCCGCGGGAGGTCTCCTACAATGAGCAGTTCTTC. Together with reference TRBV5-1 and TRBJ2-1, the CDR3 gives the full variable domain: KAGVTQTPRYLIKTRGQQVTLSCSPISGHRSVSWYQQTPGQGLQFLFEYFSETQRNKGNFPGRFSGRQFSNSRSEMNVSTLELGDSALYLCASSPREVSYNEQFFGPGTRLTVL.

This clone was detected only a few times. This chain joins TRBV18 and TRBJ2-7; no definite D call. V was cut by 1 base and J by 7 bases, with 8 bases left in between. CDR3 size: 12 residues. Germline CDR1 is KGHSH and CDR2 is LQKENI. The CDR3 sequence is CASSPQSEEQYF. The CDR3 DNA sequence: TGTGCCAGCTCACCACAATCGGAGGAGCAGTACTTC.

The genes are TRBV6-1 and TRBJ1-2; D is perhaps TRBD1 (6 bases). There are 14 residues in the CDR3. Germline CDR1 and CDR2: MNHNS and SASEGT. Trimming left V 6 bases short and J 4 bases short, with 15 bases between. The CDR3 DNA sequence: TGTGCCAGCAGCCATAACGACAGGTTCTATGGCTACACCTTC. It encodes CASSHNDRFYGYTF.

The V gene is TRBV4-1, the J gene TRBJ2-1; D is unresolved. The V gene's germline CDR1 is MGHRA and CDR2 YSYEKL. V was cut by 1 base and J by 7 bases, with 11 bases left in between. CDR3 length: 14 amino acids. The DNA for the CDR3 is TGCGCCAGCAGCCAAGTGGGTGCGGTTAATGAGCAGTTCTTC. This translates into CASSQVGAVNEQFF.

V usage is TRBV7-2 and J usage is TRBJ2-1, with TRBD2 matching over 14 bases. J was trimmed by 9 bases and V by 2 bases; bases with no gene match: 6. CDR3 length: 16 amino acids. From germline, CDR1 is SGHTA and CDR2 FQGNSA. CDR3 in amino acids: CASSLTGTSGSAEQFF. The CDR3 region has the DNA TGTGCCAGCAGCTTAACCGGGACTAGCGGGAGTGCTGAGCAGTTCTTC.